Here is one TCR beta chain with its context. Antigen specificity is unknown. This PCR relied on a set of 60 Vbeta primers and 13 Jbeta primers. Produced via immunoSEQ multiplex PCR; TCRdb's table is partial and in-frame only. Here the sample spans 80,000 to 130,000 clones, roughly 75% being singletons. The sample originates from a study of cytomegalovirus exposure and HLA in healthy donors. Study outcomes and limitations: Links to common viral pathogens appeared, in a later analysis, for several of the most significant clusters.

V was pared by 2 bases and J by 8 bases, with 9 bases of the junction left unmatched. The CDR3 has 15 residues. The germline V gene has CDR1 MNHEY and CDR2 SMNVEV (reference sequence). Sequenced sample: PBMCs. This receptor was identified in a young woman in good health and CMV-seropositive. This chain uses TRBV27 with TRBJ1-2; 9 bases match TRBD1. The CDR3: CASSLGTGTGKGYTF. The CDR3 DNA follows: TGTGCCAGCAGTTTAGGAACCGGGACAGGGAAAGGCTACACCTTC.